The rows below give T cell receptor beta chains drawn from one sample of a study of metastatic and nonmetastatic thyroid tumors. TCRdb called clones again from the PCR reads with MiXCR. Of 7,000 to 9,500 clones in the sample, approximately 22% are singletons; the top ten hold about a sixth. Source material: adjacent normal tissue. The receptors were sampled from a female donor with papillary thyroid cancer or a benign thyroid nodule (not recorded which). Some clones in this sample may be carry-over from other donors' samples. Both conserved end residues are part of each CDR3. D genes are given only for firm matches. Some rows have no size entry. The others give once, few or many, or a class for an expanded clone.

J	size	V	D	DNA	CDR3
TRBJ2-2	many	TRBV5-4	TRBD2	TGTGCCAGCAGCTCAAAGAAGACTAGCGGGAGATACACCGGGGAGCTGTTTTTT	CASSSKKTSGRYTGELFF
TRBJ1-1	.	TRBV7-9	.	TGTGCCAGCAGCTTCGCTGGGGGGAACACTGAAGCTTTCTTT	CASSFAGGNTEAFF
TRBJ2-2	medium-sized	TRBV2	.	TGTGCCAGCAGTGTAACCAGAGGCACCGGGGAGCTGTTTTTT	CASSVTRGTGELFF
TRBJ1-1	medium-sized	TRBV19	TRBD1	TGTGCCAGTAACGCCAGGACAGGGGGCTGGACTGAAGCTTTCTTT	CASNARTGGWTEAFF
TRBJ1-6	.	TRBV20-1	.	TGCAGCGCTAGATACAGCTCCTATAATTCACCCCTCCACTTT	CSARYSSYNSPLHF
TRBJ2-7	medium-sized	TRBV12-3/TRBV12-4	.	TGTGCCAGCAGTTCCCGACGAGGTCTGGCCTACGAGCAGTACTTC	CASSSRRGLAYEQYF
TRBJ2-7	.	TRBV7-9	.	TGTGCCAGCAGCTTGGCAGGGGTCCCCAACGACCAGTACTTC	CASSLAGVPNDQYF
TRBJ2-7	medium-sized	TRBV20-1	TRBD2	TGCAGTGCTAGATTTGGGGGGGCCTACGAGCAGTACTTC	CSARFGGAYEQYF
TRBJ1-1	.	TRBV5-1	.	TGCGCCAGCAGCTTACGACAGGCTATGAACACTGAAGCTTTCTTT	CASSLRQAMNTEAFF
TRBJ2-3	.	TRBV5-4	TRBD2	TGTGCCAGCATCTTGGAGGGTAGCGGGGGTACATATACGCAGTATTTT	CASILEGSGGTYTQYF
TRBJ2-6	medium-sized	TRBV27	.	TGTGCCAGCAGTTTACGTACTCTCTCTGGGGCCAACGTCCTGACTTTC	CASSLRTLSGANVLTF
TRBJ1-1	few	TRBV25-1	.	TGTGCCAGCAGCGAAGCCGCCACTGAAGCCTTCTTT	CASSEAATEAFF
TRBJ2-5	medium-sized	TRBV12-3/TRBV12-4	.	TGTGCCAGCAGTTTTTCTGGAATGGGTAAAGAGACCCAGTACTTC	CASSFSGMGKETQYF
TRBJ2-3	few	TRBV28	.	TGTGCCAGCAGCCCACTCATGGGCCGCGGGATAGATACGCAGTATTTT	CASSPLMGRGIDTQYF
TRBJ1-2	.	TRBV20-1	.	TGCAGTGCTAGAGAATCAGGGAGGGAGGGCTACACCTTC	CSARESGREGYTF
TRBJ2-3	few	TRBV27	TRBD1	TGTGCCAGCAGTTCTCGTCCGGGACAGGAGTTCACAGATACGCAGTATTTT	CASSSRPGQEFTDTQYF
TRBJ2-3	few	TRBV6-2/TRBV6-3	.	TGTGCCAGCATTTACTCACCATCGACAGGCACAGATACGCAGTATTTT	CASIYSPSTGTDTQYF
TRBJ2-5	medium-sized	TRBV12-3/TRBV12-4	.	TGTGCCAGCAGTTTGCGGGAGACCCAGTACTTC	CASSLRETQYF
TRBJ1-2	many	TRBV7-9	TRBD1	TGTGCCAGCAGCCTCGGGACAGGACACGTATACTATGGCTACACCTTC	CASSLGTGHVYYGYTF
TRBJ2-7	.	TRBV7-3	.	TGTGCCAGCAGCTTAGGGACATCGTCTTCCTACGAGCAGTACTTC	CASSLGTSSSYEQYF
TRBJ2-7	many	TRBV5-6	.	TGTGCCAGCAGCTATACCGGGACCGACCTCGTCGAGCAGTACTTC	CASSYTGTDLVEQYF
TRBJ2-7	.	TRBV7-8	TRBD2	TGTGCCAGCAGCTCTCTAGCGGGGCCCTACGAGCAGTACTTC	CASSSLAGPYEQYF
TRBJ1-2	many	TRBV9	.	TGTGCCAGCAGCCCCTACAGCCAACTTTTACGAGACTATGGCTACACCTTC	CASSPYSQLLRDYGYTF
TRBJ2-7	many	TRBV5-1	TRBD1	TGCGCCAGCAGACGACACTTCCGGGACAGGGGCTACGAGCAGTACTTC	CASRRHFRDRGYEQYF
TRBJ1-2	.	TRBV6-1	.	TGTGCCAGCAGGTTCGGGGACGGAAGTTCCGGTTGCTACACCTTC	CASRFGDGSSGCYTF
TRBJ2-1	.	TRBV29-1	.	TGCAGCGTTAAAGAAGGACCCATTATCTCCTACAATGAGCAGTTCTTC	CSVKEGPIISYNEQFF
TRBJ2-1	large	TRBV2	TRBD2	TGTGCCAGCAACCCTGCTAGCGGGGGGTACAATGAGCAGTTCTTC	CASNPASGGYNEQFF
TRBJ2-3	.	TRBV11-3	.	TGTGCCAGCAGCTTAAGTGACAGCTACACAGATACGCAGTATTTT	CASSLSDSYTDTQYF
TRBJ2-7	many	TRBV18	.	TGTGCCAGCTCGATGTCAGTTTCCTACGAGCAGTACTTC	CASSMSVSYEQYF